The 6 T cell receptor beta chains given below trace back to one sample, sequenced in a study of shared clonotypes between healthy human individuals (dated by TCRdb to about 2020). CD8 naive samples were obtained by positive selection for CCR7 among CD45RO-negative cells, yielding a CD45RA+CCR7+ population from which TemRA cells were excluded. Preparation of the library involved the immunoSEQ multiplex PCR assay. TCRdb re-hosts the immuneACCESS table, in-frame sequences only. Its copies lack some clones; in the studies checked, an unresolved V gene accounts for under half of them, and the cause for the rest is not known. The sample table records roughly 2.1 million clones; around 93% of these occur just once. About 1.8% of the sample is taken by the ten largest. Source material: naive CD8+ T cells from PBMCs. Per the publication, the cell subset or site label means: CD45RA+CCR7+. Source of these receptors: a man aged 18 to 30 in good health. Some clones in this sample may be carry-over from other donors' samples.

V usage is TRBV11-1 and J usage is TRBJ2-7, with D perhaps matching TRBD2 (7 bases). The germline V and J ends were trimmed by 1 base and 6 bases, with 28 bases remaining between them. CDR1 is SGHAT and CDR2 is FQDESV in the germline V gene (reference sequence). This CDR3 is 19 amino acids long. CDR3: CASSLDGMGAGDRVREQYF. DNA of the CDR3: TGTGCCAGCAGCTTAGATGGAATGGGGGCGGGAGATCGGGTCCGCGAGCAGTACTTC.

Here the CDR3 reads CASSLQQGGVLGYTF. Written as DNA, the CDR3 is TGTGCCAGCAGCCTGCAACAGGGTGGGGTCCTTGGCTACACCTTC. V usage is TRBV5-6 and J usage is TRBJ1-2; tentative D call: TRBD1 (6 bases). The CDR3 loop spans 15 amino acids. CDR1 is SGHDT and CDR2 is YYEEEE in the germline V gene. Trimming took 4 bases from V and 7 from J, leaving 20 bases between them.

The gene calls are TRBV2 and TRBJ1-2; D possibly corresponds to TRBD1 (5 bases). This CDR3 spans 13 amino acids. Trimming pared 2 bases from V and 8 bases from J, leaving 12 bases between. Per germline, CDR1 SNHLY and CDR2 FYNNEI. The CDR3 region has the DNA TGTGCCAGCAGTGAATGGGACTATGGGGGCTACACCTTC. Encoded protein: CASSEWDYGGYTF.

The chain combines TRBV7-3 with TRBJ2-3; D remains ambiguous. Germline V gene sequence: CDR1 SGHTA, CDR2 FQGTGA. V lost 5 bases and J 4 bases, leaving 13 bases between the germline ends. CDR3 length: 14 residues. The CDR3 here is CASSPTASPDTQYF. The DNA for the CDR3 is TGTGCCAGCAGCCCGACGGCCAGCCCAGATACGCAGTATTTT.

J is TRBJ1-2 and V is TRBV29-1; TRBD1 matches at 7 bases. The CDR3 totals 12 residues. Germline V CDR1 and CDR2: SQVTM, ANQGSEA. V was clipped by 7 bases and J by 8 bases; unmatched bases: 10. The CDR3 protein is CSAIGGPWGYTF. CDR3 in DNA: TGCAGCGCCATAGGGGGCCCGTGGGGCTACACCTTC.

The chain links TRBV6-5 to TRBJ1-5; tentative D call: TRBD1 (5 bases). Germline loops: CDR1 MNHEY, CDR2 SVGAGI. V lost 1 base, J lost 5 bases, and 9 bases lay in between. This CDR3 has 14 residues. The CDR3 loop reads CASSYYGTDQPQHF. The CDR3, as DNA: TGTGCCAGCAGTTACTACGGGACGGATCAGCCCCAGCATTTT.